This T cell receptor (beta chain) was retrieved from a study of OX40 agonist ivuxolimab in advanced cancers. Some clones are missing from TCRdb's copy, which holds only in-frame ones; the method was immunoSEQ multiplex PCR. The sample holds about 61,000 clones, roughly 84% seen once. Germline trimming cut 0 bases from V and 1 base from J; bases unmatched to any gene: 4. There are 16 residues in the CDR3. Looked up from germline, CDR1 is LGHNT and CDR2 is FRNRAP. The chain is built from TRBV12-5 and TRBJ2-3; 7 bases align to TRBD1. Sequenced here: CD4+ or CD8+ T cells sorted from blood, sampled in a trial of the OX40 agonist ivuxolimab. The receptor's source is an adult with an advanced solid tumor such as melanoma, head and neck, liver or kidney cancer. In DNA, the CDR3 is TGTGCTAGTGGTTTGGTTTTAGGGGGCGGCACAGATACGCAGTATTTT. Its protein product is CASGLVLGGGTDTQYF.